The 12 T cell receptor beta chains given below trace back to one sample, sequenced in a study of T cells after yellow fever vaccination. TCRdb re-called the 5' RACE reads through MiXCR, storing one row per CDR3 protein. The table includes 350,000 to 450,000 distinct CDR3 sequences, roughly 6.2% detected once. The material was PBMCs, obtained 5 days after the yellow fever booster vaccination. These receptors were obtained from a man aged 25-40 years who received the YFV17D yellow fever vaccine.

This clonotype was found a few times. V is TRBV20-1 and J is TRBJ2-3, with 7 bases identical to TRBD1. The CDR3 totals 14 residues. The V gene's germline CDR1 is DFQATT and CDR2 SNEGSKA (reference sequence). V lost 5 bases and J lost 0; bases outside the gene matches: 5. The CDR3 is CSAYTGASTDTQYF. In DNA form, the CDR3 reads TGCAGTGCTTATACAGGGGCTAGCACAGATACGCAGTATTTT.

This clonotype was found a few times. The rearrangement uses TRBV20-1 and TRBJ2-1; D call uncertain. The CDR3 spans 13 residues. Between the trimmed V and J ends, which lost 3 bases and 9 bases, there was a span of 15 bases. CDR1 DFQATT and CDR2 SNEGSKA come from the germline V gene (reference sequence). CDR3: CSASMSLGGEQFF. CDR3 in DNA: TGCAGTGCTAGCATGTCTCTGGGTGGTGAGCAGTTCTTC.

This clonotype was seen many times. The V and J genes are TRBV6-2 or TRBV6-3 and TRBJ1-1; D perhaps matches TRBD1 (5 bases). V dropped 6 bases and J dropped 2 bases, with 10 bases sitting between them. Germline V gene data show CDR1 as MNHEY and CDR2 as SVGEGT. This CDR3 has 13 residues. Here the CDR3 reads CASRLGENTEAFF. The CDR3 DNA follows: TGTGCCAGCAGGCTAGGGGAAAACACTGAAGCTTTCTTT.

The rearrangement joins TRBV30 to TRBJ1-1, with TRBD1 matching 7 bases. Germline CDR1 and CDR2: GTSNPN and SVGIG (reference sequence). The CDR3 extends over 12 amino acids. V gave up 2 bases and J gave up 8 bases; unmatched junction bases: 5. As DNA, the CDR3 is TGTGCCTGGAGTCTAGGGGGCAGAGAAGCTTTCTTT. Encoded protein: CAWSLGGREAFF.

This clonotype was observed a few times. This chain connects TRBV7-9 to TRBJ2-7, with 7 positions matching TRBD2. CDR1 and CDR2 (germline): SEHNR, FQNEAQ (reference sequence). Unmatched junction bases numbered 13, after V lost 4 bases and J lost 4 bases. The length of the CDR3 is 16 residues. The CDR3 coding sequence is TGTGCCAGCAGCTCCGTGCTGGGGGGAGGGTCTTACGAGCAGTACTTC. Encoded protein: CASSSVLGGGSYEQYF. The full variable domain, in which reference TRBV7-9 and TRBJ2-7 provide the parts outside the CDR3, is DTGVSQNPRHKITKRGQNVTFRCDPISEHNRLYWYRQTLGQGPEFLTYFQNEAQLEKSRLLSDRFSAERPKGSFSTLEIQRTEQGDSAMYLCASSSVLGGGSYEQYFGPGTRLTVT.

This clonotype was observed many times. The chain uses TRBV5-5 and TRBJ2-7; a possible D gene is TRBD1 (6 bases). Between the trimmed V and J ends, which lost 3 bases and 2 bases, there was a span of 15 bases. There are 15 residues in the CDR3. Germline values: CDR1 SGHKS, CDR2 YYEKEE (reference sequence). The DNA for the CDR3 is TGTGCCAGCAGCTCTCGGGCAGGGGAGACCTACGAGCAGTACTTC. The encoded protein is CASSSRAGETYEQYF.

This clonotype was detected a few times. V usage is TRBV28 and J usage is TRBJ1-3, with D unclear. The CDR3 spans 13 residues. The V and J ends lost 5 bases and 4 bases respectively, with 9 bases between them. CDR1 is MDHEN and CDR2 is SYDVKM in the germline V gene. This CDR3 reads CASSHDTGNTIYF. As DNA, the CDR3 is TGTGCCAGCAGTCACGACACCGGAAACACCATATATTTT.

The sample holds many counts of this clonotype. The rearrangement joins TRBV5-1 to TRBJ2-1; D is unclear. Per the germline V gene, CDR1 is SGHRS and CDR2 is YFSETQ. Between the trimmed V and J ends, which lost 0 bases and 7 bases, there was a span of 5 bases. The CDR3 runs to 12 residues. The CDR3 region has the DNA TGCGCCAGCAGCTTGGTGGTGAATGAGCAGTTCTTC. Its translation: CASSLVVNEQFF.

This clonotype showed up just a few times. The V call is TRBV19, the J call TRBJ2-7, with a weak D call TRBD1 (5 bases). The CDR3 extends over 13 amino acids. Germline V gene sequence: CDR1 LNHDA, CDR2 SQIVND (reference sequence). Trimming took off 6 bases at V and 3 bases at J, with 12 bases between the two ends. This CDR3 is CASSTDDSYEQYF. In DNA, the CDR3 is TGTGCCAGTAGCACTGACGACAGCTACGAGCAGTACTTC.

This clonotype has a handful of counts. The J gene is TRBJ2-1, the V gene TRBV4-2, with 8 bases that match TRBD2. This CDR3 region has 14 residues. The germline gives CDR1 LGHNA, CDR2 YNFKEQ. Trimming took 7 bases from V and 8 from J; bases not matched to a gene: 10. DNA for the CDR3: TGTGCCAGCACTTCCGGGACTAGAGATTATGAGCAGTTCTTC. It is translated as CASTSGTRDYEQFF.

In its sample, this clonotype was seen many times. This sequence joins TRBV5-5 and TRBJ2-7, with 9 bases matching TRBD2. This CDR3 has 14 residues. From germline, CDR1 is SGHKS and CDR2 YYEKEE (reference sequence). J was trimmed by 6 bases and V by 4 bases; bases with no gene match: 8. Written as DNA, the CDR3 is TGTGCCAGCAGCCCCCGGGCGCGGGAGGGCGAGCAGTACTTC. It encodes CASSPRAREGEQYF.

The sample holds a few counts of this clonotype. The V gene is TRBV20-1, the J gene TRBJ2-7; D might be TRBD1 (5 bases). The CDR3 is 13 amino acids. The V gene's germline CDR1 is DFQATT and CDR2 SNEGSKA (reference sequence). Trimming cost V 6 bases and J 1 base, with 13 bases left between them. The CDR3 DNA reads TGCAGTGCCCCCTCTCACAGGTCCTACGAGCAGTACTTC. Its protein is CSAPSHRSYEQYF.